This TCR beta chain comes out of a study of shared clonotypes between healthy human individuals. Cells designated naive CD8 were CD45RO-negative and were positively selected for CCR7, with terminally differentiated effector memory CD45RA+ cells excluded. The CDR3 covers 13 residues. Germline V CDR1 and CDR2: SGHVS, FNYEAQ. V was shortened by 3 bases and J by 6 bases, with 12 bases between the two germline ends. Produced via immunoSEQ multiplex PCR; TCRdb's table is partial and in-frame only. The table shows nearly 2 million clones, with about 94% occurring only once. The chain has TRBV7-6 and TRBJ2-7, with D tentatively TRBD1 (5 bases). Sequencing used naive CD8+ T cells sorted from blood. The receptor was derived from a man aged 18 to 35 in good health. The CDR3 region has the DNA TGTGCCAGCAGCTTTGGGGCACCTTTCGAGCAGTACTTC. Translating gives CASSFGAPFEQYF.